The 27 T cell receptor beta chains in this list originate from one sample, sequenced in a study of CD8+ T cells in alopecia areata. RNA was extracted and reverse transcribed into cDNA as the sequencing template. Using immunoSEQ multiplex PCR, the repertoire was profiled, and TCRdb retains in-frame clones only, with some absent. The sample lists about 23,000 clones, 40% to 65% occurring once. Sequences were obtained from NKG2D-high CD8+ T cells sorted from blood. The origin of the receptors is a human donor with alopecia areata.

This chain uses TRBV27 with TRBJ2-1; tentatively, D is TRBD1 (6 bases). CDR1 and CDR2 from the germline V gene are MNHEY and SMNVEV (reference sequence). Trimming shortened V by 5 bases and J by 3 bases, and 14 bases separated the two germline ends. The CDR3 covers 15 residues. The CDR3 is CASSPGTTNYNEQFF. In DNA, the CDR3 is TGTGCCAGCAGTCCCGGGACAACGAACTACAATGAGCAGTTCTTC.

There are many counts of this clone. The chain has TRBV9 and TRBJ1-1; D not resolved. The CDR3 runs 14 residues. Germline V gene sequence: CDR1 SGDLS, CDR2 YYNGEE. Between the trimmed V and J ends, which lost 4 bases and 0 bases, there was a span of 10 bases. The CDR3 sequence is CASSPPRMNTEAFF. DNA of the CDR3: TGTGCCAGCAGCCCTCCTCGGATGAACACTGAAGCTTTCTTT.

This clone was observed a handful of times. The chain combines TRBV12-5 with TRBJ2-4, with D unclear. There are 15 residues in the CDR3. V lost 4 bases and J 0 bases, leaving 10 bases between the germline ends. CDR1 and CDR2 from the germline V gene are LGHNT and FRNRAP. Written as DNA, the CDR3 is TGTGCTAGTGGTTCCCCGACCCTAGCCAAAAACATTCAGTACTTC. Translation: CASGSPTLAKNIQYF.

A single count supports this clone. The chain uses TRBV7-6 and TRBJ2-1, with D possibly TRBD2 on 6 matching bases. V lost 5 bases to trimming and J lost 6 bases, with 11 bases between them. This CDR3 comprises 13 residues. Germline-derived CDR1 and CDR2 are SGHVS and FNYEAQ. This CDR3 reads CASSTGLLNEQFF. The CDR3 DNA reads TGTGCCAGCAGCACGGGACTTCTCAATGAGCAGTTCTTC.

CDR3: CASSYSWDSSGNTIYF. The CDR3 bases are TGTGCCAGCAGTTATTCTTGGGACAGCTCTGGAAACACCATATATTTT. The rearrangement joins TRBV6-5 to TRBJ1-3, with TRBD1 matching over 7 bases. The CDR3 runs to 16 residues. Germline values: CDR1 MNHEY, CDR2 SVGAGI. V was clipped by 3 bases and J by 0 bases; unmatched bases: 5.

This clone was seen only a few times. The chain employs TRBV7-9 and TRBJ2-2; D is ambiguous. The CDR3 runs 12 residues. Looked up from germline, CDR1 is SEHNR and CDR2 is FQNEAQ (reference sequence). The ends were cut back, 5 bases at V and 6 bases at J, with 7 bases in the middle. This chain's CDR3 is CASSKNSGELFF. The DNA of the CDR3 is TGTGCCAGCAGCAAAAATTCCGGGGAGCTGTTTTTT.

This clone was counted only a few times. The chain links TRBV27 to TRBJ1-2; possibly TRBD1 for D (5 bases). CDR3 length: 14 amino acids. Per germline, CDR1 MNHEY and CDR2 SMNVEV (reference sequence). Trimming pared 4 bases from V and 4 bases from J, leaving 13 bases between. CDR3 bases: TGTGCCAGCAGTTCAGAGACAGACCTCTATGGCTACACCTTC. Its translation: CASSSETDLYGYTF.

CDR3 region: CASRVSGYNEQFF. CDR3 nucleotides: TGTGCCAGCAGGGTGTCCGGATACAATGAGCAGTTCTTC. This rearrangement joins TRBV13 to TRBJ2-1; no clear D. The CDR3 consists of 13 residues. CDR1 is PRHDT, CDR2 FYEKMQ, per germline (reference sequence). Trimming removed 6 bases from V and 4 bases from J, with 10 bases in between.

This sequence joins TRBV7-6 and TRBJ2-3, with unresolved D. The germline V gene has CDR1 SGHVS and CDR2 FNYEAQ. Trimming removed 1 base from V and 0 bases from J, with 11 bases in between. This CDR3 is built from 16 residues. CDR3 protein: CASSLVAASSTDTQYF. As DNA, the CDR3 is TGTGCCAGCAGCTTAGTTGCAGCCTCTAGCACAGATACGCAGTATTTT.

This clone came up many times. This chain links TRBV30 with TRBJ2-1; D may be TRBD1 (6 bases). CDR3 size: 13 residues. Between the trimmed V and J ends, which lost 3 bases and 7 bases, there was a span of 13 bases. Germline-derived CDR1 and CDR2 are GTSNPN and SVGIG (reference sequence). CDR3 DNA: TGTGCCTGGAGCGAAGGGGGTTGGAATGAGCAGTTCTTC. Translated, it gives CAWSEGGWNEQFF.

The chain carries TRBV2 and TRBJ2-3; tentative D call: TRBD1 (6 bases). Germline CDR1 SNHLY, CDR2 FYNNEI. Trimming took 5 bases from V and 2 from J, leaving 17 bases between them. The CDR3 is 16 amino acids. The CDR3 DNA is TGTGCCAGCAGTTACTTCGGGACACGCAACACAGATACGCAGTATTTT. The encoded protein is CASSYFGTRNTDTQYF.

There are a few counts of this clone. The chain uses TRBV7-9 and TRBJ2-7; D unclear. The CDR3 contains 12 residues. V lost 4 bases to trimming and J lost 5 bases, with 9 bases between them. Germline CDR1 reads SEHNR; CDR2 reads FQNEAQ (reference sequence). CDR3 region: CASSSRRNEQYF. The CDR3 nucleotides read TGTGCCAGCAGCTCCCGCCGAAACGAGCAGTACTTC.

The chain is built from TRBV7-3 and TRBJ2-3; TRBD1 matches 7 bases. Unmatched junction bases numbered 8, after V lost 4 bases and J lost 1 base. The CDR3 extends over 16 amino acids. The germline CDR1 and CDR2 sequences are SGHTA and FQGTGA. The CDR3 region has the DNA TGTGCCAGCAGCTCCCCCTTCACAGGGGGCACAGATACGCAGTATTTT. It encodes CASSSPFTGGTDTQYF. Full variable domain (outside the CDR3, taken from reference TRBV7-3 and TRBJ2-3): GAGVSQTPSNKVTEKGKYVELRCDPISGHTALYWYRQSLGQGPEFLIYFQGTGAADDSGLPNDRFFAVRPEGSVSTLKIQRTERGDSAVYLCASSSPFTGGTDTQYFGPGTRLTVL.

The chain joins TRBV7-9 to TRBJ2-1, with TRBD2 matching 12 bases. There are 14 residues in the CDR3. After removal of 7 bases from V and 14 bases from J, the junction contained 12 bases not matched to a gene. In germline, CDR1 is SEHNR, CDR2 FQNEAQ (reference sequence). The CDR3 is CASTRLAGDPEEFF. As DNA, the CDR3 is TGTGCCAGCACCAGACTAGCGGGAGACCCCGAGGAGTTCTTC.

The chain carries TRBV19 and TRBJ1-4; D is undetermined. In germline, CDR1 is LNHDA, CDR2 SQIVND (reference sequence). The CDR3 totals 16 residues. With 8 bases removed from V and 0 bases from J, the gap between germline ends came to 16 bases. The CDR3 nucleotides are TGTGCCAGTGCGAACGTGCCTGGGGCAACTAATGAAAAACTGTTTTTT. It translates to CASANVPGATNEKLFF.

This clone was detected only a few times. The V and J genes are TRBV27 and TRBJ1-1, with no clear D. The V end lost 5 bases, the J end lost 0 bases, and 16 bases lay between the germline ends. Germline CDR1 and CDR2: MNHEY and SMNVEV (reference sequence). CDR3 size: 16 residues. In DNA form, the CDR3 reads TGTGCCAGCAGTCTAATCCCCCCGACAATGAACACTGAAGCTTTCTTT. Translated, it gives CASSLIPPTMNTEAFF.

Here the CDR3 reads CASSLAGIYNEQFF. In nucleotides, the CDR3 is TGTGCCAGCAGCCTAGCGGGGATTTACAATGAGCAGTTCTTC. J is TRBJ2-1 and V is TRBV9; 9 positions agree with TRBD2. The CDR3 is made up of 14 amino acids. CDR1 SGDLS and CDR2 YYNGEE come from the germline V gene. J was trimmed by 4 bases and V by 4 bases; bases with no gene match: 3.

The gene calls are TRBV11-2 and TRBJ2-7; no definite D call. Germline V lookup: CDR1 SGHAT, CDR2 FQNNGV. V lost 2 bases and J lost 2, with 4 bases in between. The CDR3 extends over 12 amino acids. CDR3 bases: TGTGCCAGCAGCTTACAGGCCTACGAGCAGTACTTC. The encoded protein is CASSLQAYEQYF.

This clone was detected once. This chain connects TRBV27 to TRBJ2-7; no firm D call. CDR3 length: 12 residues. The V end was cut by 4 bases, the J end by 3 bases, with 7 bases between. Germline V gene lookup returns CDR1 MNHEY and CDR2 SMNVEV (reference sequence). The DNA for the CDR3 is TGTGCCAGCAGTTCAACAGTCTACGAGCAGTACTTC. This gives the protein CASSSTVYEQYF.

The CDR3 DNA follows: TGTGCCAGCAGTGACCCCCCCGCCGCGGATACTAGCACAGATACGCAGTATTTT. Its translation is CASSDPPAADTSTDTQYF. This chain joins TRBV6-4 and TRBJ2-3; the D is unclear. The CDR3 extends over 18 amino acids. The germline V gene has CDR1 MRHNA and CDR2 SNTAGT. V was clipped by 2 bases and J by 0 bases, with 18 bases between them.

In this sample, this clone turned up once. The gene calls are TRBV7-9 and TRBJ1-2, with TRBD1 matching 11 bases. Trimming at V came to 4 bases and at J to 4 bases, leaving 5 bases not matched to a gene. The CDR3 extends over 15 amino acids. Germline V gene data show CDR1 as SEHNR and CDR2 as FQNEAQ (reference sequence). The CDR3 region is CASSSGQGASYGYTF. The CDR3, as DNA: TGTGCCAGCAGCTCAGGACAGGGGGCTTCCTATGGCTACACCTTC.

This clone was detected a few times. CDR3 residues: CSVDGASGPRAYEQYF. The CDR3 DNA is TGCAGCGTTGATGGGGCTAGCGGGCCACGCGCGTACGAGCAGTACTTC. V is TRBV29-1 and J is TRBJ2-7; 8 bases are a match to TRBD2. After removal of 3 bases from V and 4 bases from J, the junction contained 14 bases not matched to a gene. The CDR3 is 16 amino acids. Per germline, CDR1 SQVTM and CDR2 ANQGSEA.

The chain uses TRBV27 and TRBJ2-1, with 9 nucleotides matching TRBD2. Germline values: CDR1 MNHEY, CDR2 SMNVEV (reference sequence). Trimming at V came to 4 bases and at J to 7 bases, leaving 8 bases not matched to a gene. The CDR3 contains 15 residues. The CDR3 here is CASSSNSGSENEQFF. CDR3 DNA: TGTGCCAGCAGTTCAAATAGCGGGAGTGAGAATGAGCAGTTCTTC.

The rearrangement uses TRBV7-6 and TRBJ2-3; D gene unclear. With 1 base removed from V and 5 bases from J, the gap between germline ends came to 4 bases. CDR3 size: 12 residues. Germline-derived CDR1 and CDR2 are SGHVS and FNYEAQ. The CDR3 loop reads CASSLVGDTQYF. The CDR3 nucleotides read TGTGCCAGCAGCTTAGTGGGAGATACGCAGTATTTT. Full variable domain (missing parts from reference TRBV7-6 and TRBJ2-3): GAGVSQSPRYKVTKRGQDVALRCDPISGHVSLYWYRQALGQGPEFLTYFNYEAQQDKSGLPNDRFSAERPEGSISTLTIQRTEQRDSAMYRCASSLVGDTQYFGPGTRLTVL.

This chain links TRBV14 with TRBJ2-7; D unresolved. The germline V gene encodes CDR1 SGHDN and CDR2 FVKESK. The CDR3 runs to 17 residues. Trimming stripped 0 bases from V and 2 bases from J, with 17 bases between. CDR3 region: CASSQDKPGHGAYEQYF. The CDR3 DNA follows: TGTGCCAGCAGCCAAGATAAGCCGGGTCATGGGGCCTACGAGCAGTACTTC.

This clone was seen only a few times. This chain uses TRBV5-1 with TRBJ2-7; 9 positions match TRBD1. Germline V gene data show CDR1 as SGHRS and CDR2 as YFSETQ. This CDR3 spans 15 amino acids. With 2 bases clipped from V and 2 bases from J, the junction kept 5 bases outside the gene matches. For the CDR3, the DNA is TGCGCCAGCAGCTTTCGACAGGGGGAGACCTACGAGCAGTACTTC. This encodes CASSFRQGETYEQYF.

This rearrangement joins TRBV7-2 to TRBJ2-7; the D call may be TRBD1 or TRBD2 (5 bases each). Trimming cost V 1 base and J 0 bases, with 10 bases left between them. Germline V gene lookup returns CDR1 SGHTA and CDR2 FQGNSA. CDR3 length: 15 amino acids. CDR3 in DNA: TGTGCCAGCAGCTTAGTCGAGGGGTCCTCCTACGAGCAGTACTTC. Protein product: CASSLVEGSSYEQYF.